Sequencing of this T cell receptor beta chain was carried out in a study of cytomegalovirus exposure and HLA in healthy donors. Clones were sequenced by immunoSEQ multiplex PCR, and TCRdb holds only the in-frame ones, with some missing. The table shows about 74,000 clones, with about 94% occurring only once. With V trimmed by 7 bases and J by 5 bases, 7 bases remained unmatched. CDR3 length: 13 amino acids. Germline-derived CDR1 and CDR2 are SGHRS and YFSETQ. This clone was detected only a few times. The gene calls are TRBV5-1 and TRBJ2-5; 8 nucleotides match TRBD1. The specimen was PBMCs. The TCR originated in a man between 18 and 29 years old in good health and CMV-seropositive. The CDR3 is CASSGGRGETQYF. Here the CDR3 DNA reads TGCGCCAGCTCAGGGGGCAGGGGGGAGACCCAGTACTTC.